One sample yielded the 20 T cell receptor beta chains listed below, sequenced in a study of T cells in Graves' hyperthyroidism and ophthalmopathy (dated by TCRdb to about 2019). To prepare the library, multiplex PCR was applied. The data were produced on an Illumina HiSeq 2000. TCR beta CDR3 regions were amplified from RNA transcripts. For the first round of RT-PCR on the TCR CDR3, the HTBI primer set was used together with the Qiagen OneStep RT-PCR kit. TCRdb cleaned the public reads at Q25 with fastp, built clones with MiXCR and kept in-frame beta chains. For every CDR3 protein sequence, its rows merge into one entry that carries the most common genes and DNA. The sample profile shows about 610,000 distinct CDR3 sequences; roughly a sixth of them were found once. Jointly, the top ten make up less than 3.5% of the sample. What was sequenced was blood. All receptors derive from a woman in her forties with Graves' ophthalmopathy.

The gene calls are TRBV19 and TRBJ2-5, with 9 bases matching TRBD2. This CDR3 is 15 amino acids long. CDR1 and CDR2 (germline): LNHDA, SQIVND (reference sequence). With V trimmed by 3 bases and J by 5 bases, 7 bases remained unmatched. The CDR3 is CASSIGGRAFETQYF. CDR3 DNA: TGTGCCAGTAGTATTGGCGGGAGGGCCTTCGAGACCCAGTACTTC.

This rearrangement joins TRBV7-2 to TRBJ2-1; 8 nucleotides align to TRBD2. Germline lookup yields CDR1 SGHTA and CDR2 FQGNSA. The length of the CDR3 is 15 residues. The J segment lost 5 bases and the V segment lost 2 bases, leaving 5 bases of the junction unmatched. The CDR3 protein is CASSLPREANNEQFF. The CDR3, as DNA: TGTGCCAGCAGCTTACCGCGGGAGGCTAACAATGAGCAGTTCTTC.

This clonotype showed up many times. V and J are TRBV30 and TRBJ1-1; the D is unclear. CDR1 GTSNPN and CDR2 SVGIG come from the germline V gene (reference sequence). The CDR3 contains 13 residues. V lost 0 bases to trimming and J lost 1 base, with 6 bases between them. The CDR3: CAWSVDRNTEAFF. DNA of the CDR3: TGTGCCTGGAGTGTGGATAGGAACACTGAAGCTTTCTTT.

This clonotype turned up a few times. V is TRBV14 and J is TRBJ2-1, with 7 bases identical to TRBD2. From germline, CDR1 is SGHDN and CDR2 FVKESK. J was trimmed by 6 bases and V by 6 bases; bases with no gene match: 5. The CDR3 totals 13 residues. The CDR3 protein is CASSYGGGNEQFF. CDR3 bases: TGTGCCAGCAGTTATGGGGGGGGCAATGAGCAGTTCTTC. Variable domain in full (rest from reference TRBV14 and TRBJ2-1): EAGVTQFPSHSVIEKGQTVTLRCDPISGHDNLYWYRRVMGKEIKFLLHFVKESKQDESGMPNNRFLAERTGGTYSTLKVQPAELEDSGVYFCASSYGGGNEQFFGPGTRLTVL.

The CDR3 nucleotides are TGTGCCAGCAGTCCGAACGGGGGTAGCGGAAGCACAGATACGCAGTATTTT. It codes for CASSPNGGSGSTDTQYF. The chain recombines TRBV6-1 with TRBJ2-3; tentative D call: TRBD2 (6 bases). The CDR3 loop spans 17 amino acids. V lost 5 bases to trimming and J lost 0 bases, with 18 bases between them. CDR1 MNHNS and CDR2 SASEGT come from the germline V gene.

This clonotype was observed a few times. The chain recombines TRBV7-9 with TRBJ2-4, with D possibly matching TRBD2 (6 bases). Trimming removed 3 bases at V and 0 bases at J, with 21 bases between. The CDR3 extends over 19 amino acids. The germline gives CDR1 SEHNR, CDR2 FQNEAQ (reference sequence). The CDR3, as DNA: TGTGCCAGCAGCTTCGAGGGTAGCGGTAGAGGGGTAGCCAAAAACATTCAGTACTTC. Protein: CASSFEGSGRGVAKNIQYF.

This clonotype has at least ten counts. This chain joins TRBV6-5 and TRBJ1-1, with unresolved D. CDR1 is MNHEY, CDR2 SVGAGI, per germline. CDR3 length: 15 residues. Trimming took 0 bases from V and 4 from J, leaving 12 bases between them. The chain's CDR3 is CASSYSRVSGTEAFF. For the CDR3, the DNA is TGTGCCAGCAGTTACTCAAGGGTGTCGGGCACTGAAGCTTTCTTT.

This clonotype was detected many times. The V call is TRBV30, the J call TRBJ2-1; 7 bases are shared with TRBD2. The CDR3 runs 13 residues. The V gene end was trimmed by 1 base and the J gene end by 8 bases; junction bases not matched to a gene: 5. The germline V gene has CDR1 GTSNPN and CDR2 SVGIG (reference sequence). The CDR3 DNA is TGTGCCTGGAGTGACTGGGAGGGCTATGAGCAGTTCTTC. This translates into CAWSDWEGYEQFF. Together with reference TRBV30 and TRBJ2-1, the CDR3 gives the full variable domain: SQTIHQWPATLVQPVGSPLSLECTVEGTSNPNLYWYRQAAGRGLQLLFYSVGIGQISSEVPQNLSASRPQDRQFILSSKKLLLSDSGFYLCAWSDWEGYEQFFGPGTRLTVL.

A few counts support this clonotype. V usage is TRBV12-3 or TRBV12-4 and J usage is TRBJ2-1, with a tentative D call TRBD1 (6 bases). The CDR3 is made up of 12 amino acids. Between the trimmed V and J ends, which lost 0 bases and 10 bases, there was a span of 7 bases. For the CDR3, the DNA is TGTGCCAGCAGTTTAGCGGGGGCCGAGCAGTTCTTC. Translated, it gives CASSLAGAEQFF.

This chain connects TRBV29-1 to TRBJ2-3; D call uncertain. The CDR3 has 12 amino acids. Germline-derived CDR1 and CDR2 are SQVTM and ANQGSEA. V lost 4 bases to trimming and J lost 5 bases, with 10 bases between them. CDR3: CSVVYVGDTQYF. The CDR3 DNA follows: TGCAGCGTTGTATATGTTGGAGATACGCAGTATTTT.

In its sample, this clonotype was seen many times. J is TRBJ2-1 and V is TRBV7-3; D is undetermined. With 0 bases removed from V and 11 bases from J, the gap between germline ends came to 11 bases. The CDR3 is made up of 13 amino acids. Germline values: CDR1 SGHTA, CDR2 FQGTGA. In DNA form, the CDR3 reads TGTGCCAGCAGCTTAACGCCAGACCAGCAGCAGTTCTTC. The encoded protein is CASSLTPDQQQFF.

This clonotype has at least ten counts. The chain uses TRBV6-1 and TRBJ2-1; perhaps D is TRBD1 or TRBD2 (5 bases each). The V end lost 5 bases, the J end lost 0 bases, and 11 bases lay between the germline ends. Germline-derived CDR1 and CDR2 are MNHNS and SASEGT. The CDR3 is 15 residues long. CDR3 sequence reads: CASSLRGRSYNEQFF. The CDR3 DNA reads as TGTGCCAGCAGTTTGAGGGGTCGCTCCTACAATGAGCAGTTCTTC.

This clonotype showed up many times. The chain has TRBV6-1 and TRBJ2-7, with D maybe TRBD1 (6 bases). The CDR3 has 15 residues. V dropped 2 bases and J dropped 3 bases, with 14 bases sitting between them. Germline loops: CDR1 MNHNS, CDR2 SASEGT. DNA for the CDR3: TGTGCCAGCAGTGAACAGGGGAAGAGCCTCTACGAGCAGTACTTC. This gives the protein CASSEQGKSLYEQYF.

The chain couples TRBV11-1 to TRBJ2-7; TRBD1 is a possible D gene (6 bases). Trimming left V 5 bases short and J 4 bases short, with 12 bases between. The CDR3 runs to 13 residues. Germline V gives CDR1 SGHAT, CDR2 FQDESV (reference sequence). CDR3 nucleotide sequence: TGTGCCAGCAGCCCTAGACAGGTTTACGAGCAGTACTTC. Protein: CASSPRQVYEQYF.

This clonotype was picked up many times. An end of the junction differs from the germline gene, which may be a read error. This sequence joins TRBV6-1 and TRBJ1-1, with 7 bases aligning to TRBD1. In germline, CDR1 is MNHNS, CDR2 SASEGT. This CDR3 comprises 16 residues. This chain's CDR3 is CASRIYRGFMNAEAFF. The DNA of the CDR3 is TGTGCCAGCAGAATATACAGGGGCTTCATGAACGCTGAAGCTTTCTTT.

The V call is TRBV7-9, the J call TRBJ1-4; no clear D gene. The V gene lost 0 bases and the J gene lost 6 bases, with 11 bases spanning the gap. This CDR3 has 15 amino acids. Germline assignment: CDR1 SEHNR and CDR2 FQNEAQ (reference sequence). The CDR3 region is CASSLASGLDEKLFF. Written as DNA, the CDR3 is TGTGCCAGCAGCTTAGCTTCCGGGTTGGATGAAAAACTGTTTTTT.

This chain links TRBV12-3 or TRBV12-4 with TRBJ2-3; no firm D call. CDR3 length: 15 residues. The V end was cut by 1 base, the J end by 2 bases, with 10 bases between. The CDR3 bases are TGTGCCAGCAGTTTAGATGGGCACCCCACAGATACGCAGTATTTT. This translates into CASSLDGHPTDTQYF.

In its sample, this clonotype was seen a few times. The chain links TRBV27 to TRBJ2-7; TRBD2 is a possible D gene (5 bases). The CDR3 has 13 amino acids. CDR1 and CDR2 (germline): MNHEY, SMNVEV (reference sequence). Between the trimmed V and J ends, which lost 5 bases and 6 bases, there was a span of 14 bases. The CDR3 nucleotides read TGTGCCAGCAGTGGCCGGGGATTCCGCGAGCAGTACTTC. Protein sequence: CASSGRGFREQYF.

This clonotype was observed at least ten times. J is TRBJ1-6 and V is TRBV7-2, with D perhaps TRBD1 (5 bases). This CDR3 has 16 amino acids. V was pared by 2 bases and J by 8 bases, with 16 bases between. Germline V CDR1 and CDR2: SGHTA, FQGNSA. CDR3 nucleotides: TGTGCCAGCAGCTTAATTTGGGGCCAAACCGATTCACCCCTCCACTTT. The encoded protein is CASSLIWGQTDSPLHF.

The sample holds a few counts of this clonotype. The V gene is TRBV20-1, the J gene TRBJ1-3; maybe TRBD1 (6 bases). Germline V lookup: CDR1 DFQATT, CDR2 SNEGSKA (reference sequence). V lost 6 bases and J lost 2, with 14 bases in between. CDR3 length equals 14 residues. CDR3 nucleotides: TGCAGTGCAAGTCCCACAGGGACTGGAAACACCATATATTTT. Its protein is CSASPTGTGNTIYF.